A selection of T cell receptor beta chains follows, all from one sample in a study of beta chain features in type 1 diabetes. TCRdb's table, derived via immunoSEQ multiplex PCR, lists solely in-frame clones and lacks some. The top ten hold around 0.022% of the sample, which has hundreds of thousands of clones, 13% seen once. The sequencing input was naive CD4+ T cells from blood. The origin of the receptors is a man between 18 and 29 years old with type 1 diabetes. Each CDR3 is given without its conserved first and last residue.

v_call: TRBV7-3; cdr3_aa: ASSARGGEPATQY
v_call: TRBV29-1; cdr3_aa: SVEQGGYT
v_call: TRBV18; cdr3_aa: ASSPDRGPWEQY
v_call: TRBV4-1; cdr3_aa: ASSQVGPRGTGVGNEQF
v_call: TRBV6-1; cdr3_aa: ASSARLAGKGQETQY
v_call: TRBV23-1; cdr3_aa: ASAREEYYEQY
v_call: TRBV28; cdr3_aa: ASSPGGARNIQY
v_call: TRBV2; cdr3_aa: ASSYRESSTDTQY
v_call: TRBV7-8; cdr3_aa: ASSIERGLTDTQY
v_call: TRBV30; cdr3_aa: AWSASNRRDTEAF
v_call: TRBV28; cdr3_aa: ASSLTGQGGYNEQF
v_call: TRBV9; cdr3_aa: ASSPPGLDRGGGIQY
v_call: TRBV19; cdr3_aa: ASSSRQGIGTDTQY
v_call: TRBV30; cdr3_aa: AWSTTGATREKLF
v_call: TRBV2; cdr3_aa: ASTRDWSSYEQY
v_call: TRBV11-2; cdr3_aa: ASSGWTEDYEQY
v_call: TRBV10-3; cdr3_aa: AISEGLTSTDTQY
v_call: TRBV29-1; cdr3_aa: SVEEWRGGRGNEQF
v_call: TRBV7-9; cdr3_aa: ASSPAGGRYTGELF
v_call: TRBV30; cdr3_aa: AWNRGLMSGNTIY
v_call: TRBV29-1; cdr3_aa: SGQVYNEQF
v_call: TRBV11-2; cdr3_aa: ASSPRERETQY
v_call: TRBV28; cdr3_aa: ASSPSGGRETQY
v_call: TRBV13; cdr3_aa: ASSLPGIGEKLF
v_call: TRBV7-3; cdr3_aa: ASSPRGDTQY
v_call: TRBV29-1; cdr3_aa: SLRTGYEQF
v_call: TRBV4-2; cdr3_aa: ASSRHTGGADTEAF
v_call: TRBV4-1; cdr3_aa: ASSQDTFSSEQY
v_call: TRBV4-1; cdr3_aa: ASSRDRGQYEQY
v_call: TRBV2; cdr3_aa: ASRGQLYNEQF
v_call: TRBV30; cdr3_aa: AWSLGDGSGYT
v_call: TRBV7-8; cdr3_aa: ASSPQGAYGYT
v_call: TRBV10-3; cdr3_aa: ASGLAGGRTQY
v_call: TRBV28; cdr3_aa: ASSIPDSTEAF
v_call: TRBV5-4; cdr3_aa: ASSPRENYGYT
v_call: TRBV29-1; cdr3_aa: SAAGRMNTEAF
v_call: TRBV18; cdr3_aa: ASSPPNQPQH
v_call: TRBV30; cdr3_aa: AWGSGPGREAF
v_call: TRBV6-6; cdr3_aa: ASSPIRAGRTEAF
v_call: TRBV5-4; cdr3_aa: ASSYRGGVPYEQY
v_call: TRBV5-1; cdr3_aa: ASSLATSALTDTQY
v_call: TRBV10-3; cdr3_aa: AISESSTQGMQF
v_call: TRBV13; cdr3_aa: ASSPGPDQPQH